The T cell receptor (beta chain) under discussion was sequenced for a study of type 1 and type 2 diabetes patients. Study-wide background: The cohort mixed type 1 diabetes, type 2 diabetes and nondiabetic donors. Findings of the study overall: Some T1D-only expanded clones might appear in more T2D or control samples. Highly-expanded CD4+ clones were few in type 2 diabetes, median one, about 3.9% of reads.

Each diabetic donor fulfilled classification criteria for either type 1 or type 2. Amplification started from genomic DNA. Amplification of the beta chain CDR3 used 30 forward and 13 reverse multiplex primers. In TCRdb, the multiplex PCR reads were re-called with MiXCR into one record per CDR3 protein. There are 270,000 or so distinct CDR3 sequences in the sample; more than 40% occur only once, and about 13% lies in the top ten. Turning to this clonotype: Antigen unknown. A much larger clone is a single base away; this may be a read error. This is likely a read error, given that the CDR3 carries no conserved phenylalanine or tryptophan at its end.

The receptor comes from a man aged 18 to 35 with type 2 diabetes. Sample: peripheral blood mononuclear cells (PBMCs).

The CDR3, as DNA: TGCGCCATCCTCTCCCACTACGAGCAGTACTCC. It specifies CAILSHYEQYS. The chain employs TRBV10-1 and TRBJ2-7; D is undetermined. Trimming pared 10 bases from V and 3 bases from J, leaving 10 bases between. Germline CDR1 WNHNN, CDR2 SYGVQD (reference sequence). The CDR3 has 11 amino acids.